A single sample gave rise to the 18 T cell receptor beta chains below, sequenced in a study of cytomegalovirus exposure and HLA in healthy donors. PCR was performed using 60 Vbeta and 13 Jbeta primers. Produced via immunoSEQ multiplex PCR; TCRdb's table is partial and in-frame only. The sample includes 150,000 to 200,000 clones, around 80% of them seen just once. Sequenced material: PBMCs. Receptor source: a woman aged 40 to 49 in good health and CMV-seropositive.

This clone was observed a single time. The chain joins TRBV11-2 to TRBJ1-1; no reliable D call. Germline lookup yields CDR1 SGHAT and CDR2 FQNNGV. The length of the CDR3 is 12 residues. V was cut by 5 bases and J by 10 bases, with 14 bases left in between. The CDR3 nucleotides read TGTGCCAGCAGCCCAGCAAGGTGCGGAGCTTTCTTT. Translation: CASSPARCGAFF.

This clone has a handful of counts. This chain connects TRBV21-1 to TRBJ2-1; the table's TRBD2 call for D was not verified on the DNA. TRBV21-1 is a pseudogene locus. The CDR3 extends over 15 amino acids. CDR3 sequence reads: CASSNSGRVYNEQFF. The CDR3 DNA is TGTGCCAGCAGCAATAGCGGGAGGGTATACAATGAGCAGTTCTTC.

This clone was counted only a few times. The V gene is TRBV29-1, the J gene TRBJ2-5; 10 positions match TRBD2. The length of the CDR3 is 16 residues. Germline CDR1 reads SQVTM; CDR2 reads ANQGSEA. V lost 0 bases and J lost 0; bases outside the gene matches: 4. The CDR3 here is CSVEEGTSGNQETQYF. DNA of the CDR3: TGCAGCGTTGAAGAAGGCACTAGCGGGAACCAAGAGACCCAGTACTTC. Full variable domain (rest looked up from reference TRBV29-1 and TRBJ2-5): SAVISQKPSRDICQRGTSLTIQCQVDSQVTMMFWYRQQPGQSLTLIATANQGSEATYESGFVIDKFPISRPNLTFSTLTVSNMSPEDSSIYLCSVEEGTSGNQETQYFGPGTRLLVL.

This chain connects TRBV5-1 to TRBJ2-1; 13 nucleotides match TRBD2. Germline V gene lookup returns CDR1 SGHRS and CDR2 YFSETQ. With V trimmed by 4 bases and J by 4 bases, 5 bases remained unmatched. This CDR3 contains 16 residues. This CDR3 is CASSQRLAGGYNEQFF. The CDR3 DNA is TGCGCCAGCAGCCAAAGACTAGCGGGAGGTTACAATGAGCAGTTCTTC.

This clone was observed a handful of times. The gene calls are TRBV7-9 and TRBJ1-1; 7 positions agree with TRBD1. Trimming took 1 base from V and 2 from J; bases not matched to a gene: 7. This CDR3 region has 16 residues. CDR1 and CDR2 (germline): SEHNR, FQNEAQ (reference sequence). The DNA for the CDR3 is TGTGCCAGCAGCTTAGATTCGAGGGGGCTAAACACTGAAGCTTTCTTT. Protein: CASSLDSRGLNTEAFF.

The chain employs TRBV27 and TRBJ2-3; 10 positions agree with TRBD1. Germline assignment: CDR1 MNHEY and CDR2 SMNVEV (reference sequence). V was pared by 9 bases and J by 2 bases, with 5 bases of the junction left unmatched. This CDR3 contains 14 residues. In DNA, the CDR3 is TGTGCCAGTCGGGACAGGGGTTTCACAGATACGCAGTATTTT. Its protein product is CASRDRGFTDTQYF.

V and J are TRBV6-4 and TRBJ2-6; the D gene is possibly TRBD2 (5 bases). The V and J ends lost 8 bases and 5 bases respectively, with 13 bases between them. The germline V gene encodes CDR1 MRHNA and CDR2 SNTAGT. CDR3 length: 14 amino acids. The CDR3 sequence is CASPRTRRANVLTF. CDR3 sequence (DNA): TGTGCCAGCCCCAGGACTCGGAGGGCCAACGTCCTGACTTTC.

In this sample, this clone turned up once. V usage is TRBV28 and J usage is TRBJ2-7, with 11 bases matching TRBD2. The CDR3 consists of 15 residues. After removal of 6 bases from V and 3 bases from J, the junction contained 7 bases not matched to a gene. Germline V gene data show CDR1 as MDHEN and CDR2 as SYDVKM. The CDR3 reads CASSARLAGYYEQYF. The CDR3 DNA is TGTGCCAGCAGCGCAAGACTAGCGGGATACTACGAGCAGTACTTC.

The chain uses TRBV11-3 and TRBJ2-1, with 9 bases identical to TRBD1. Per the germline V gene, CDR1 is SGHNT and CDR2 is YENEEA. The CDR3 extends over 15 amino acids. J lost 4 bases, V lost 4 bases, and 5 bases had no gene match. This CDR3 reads CASSSTGGTYNEQFF. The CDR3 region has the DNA TGTGCCAGCAGCTCCACAGGGGGCACTTACAATGAGCAGTTCTTC.

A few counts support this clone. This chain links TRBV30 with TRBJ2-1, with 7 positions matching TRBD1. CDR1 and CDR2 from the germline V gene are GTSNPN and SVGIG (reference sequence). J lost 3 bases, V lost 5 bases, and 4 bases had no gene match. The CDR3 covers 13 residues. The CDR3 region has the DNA TGTGCCTGGGTCGGGACAGTCTACAATGAGCAGTTCTTC. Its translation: CAWVGTVYNEQFF.

CDR3 DNA sequence: TGCGCCAGCAGCCAAGAAAGGTTCGGACAGGGCTCCGAGCAGTACTTC. The encoded protein is CASSQERFGQGSEQYF. The V gene is TRBV4-3, the J gene TRBJ2-7; TRBD1 aligns across 8 bases. Germline V gene lookup returns CDR1 LGHNA and CDR2 YSLEER. CDR3 length equals 16 residues. V gave up 0 bases and J gave up 6 bases; unmatched junction bases: 10.

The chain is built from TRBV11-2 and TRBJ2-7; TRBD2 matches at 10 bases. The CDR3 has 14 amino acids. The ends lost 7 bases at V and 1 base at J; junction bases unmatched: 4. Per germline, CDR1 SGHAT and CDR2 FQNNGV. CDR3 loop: CASTGTSASYEQYF. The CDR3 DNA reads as TGTGCCAGCACCGGGACTAGCGCTTCCTACGAGCAGTACTTC.

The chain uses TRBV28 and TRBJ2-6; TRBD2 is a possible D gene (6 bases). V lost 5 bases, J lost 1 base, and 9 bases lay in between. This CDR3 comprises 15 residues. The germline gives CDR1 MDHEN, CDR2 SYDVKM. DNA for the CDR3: TGTGCCAGCAGTACCGCGGGGTCTGGGGCCAACGTCCTGACTTTC. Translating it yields CASSTAGSGANVLTF.

In DNA form, the CDR3 reads TGCGCCAGCAGCTTCGGCAGGGCCCGGGGCACAGATACGCAGTATTTT. Translating it yields CASSFGRARGTDTQYF. The rearrangement links TRBV5-1 to TRBJ2-3; a possible D gene is TRBD1 (5 bases). There are 16 residues in the CDR3. CDR1 and CDR2 from the germline V gene are SGHRS and YFSETQ. V was cut by 2 bases and J by 1 base, with 14 bases left in between.

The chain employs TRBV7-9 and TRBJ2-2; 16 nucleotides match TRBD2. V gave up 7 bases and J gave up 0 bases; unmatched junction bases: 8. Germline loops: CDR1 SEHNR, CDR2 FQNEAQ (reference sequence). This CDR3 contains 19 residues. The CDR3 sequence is CASNGGLAGGVSNTGELFF. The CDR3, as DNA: TGTGCCAGCAATGGGGGACTAGCGGGAGGGGTATCGAACACCGGGGAGCTGTTTTTT.

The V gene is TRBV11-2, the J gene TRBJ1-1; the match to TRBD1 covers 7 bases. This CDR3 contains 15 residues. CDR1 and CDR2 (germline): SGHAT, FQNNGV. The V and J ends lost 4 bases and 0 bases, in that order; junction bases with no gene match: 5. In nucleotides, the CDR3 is TGTGCCAGCAGCTCCAGGGGGGTCATGAACACTGAAGCTTTCTTT. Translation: CASSSRGVMNTEAFF.

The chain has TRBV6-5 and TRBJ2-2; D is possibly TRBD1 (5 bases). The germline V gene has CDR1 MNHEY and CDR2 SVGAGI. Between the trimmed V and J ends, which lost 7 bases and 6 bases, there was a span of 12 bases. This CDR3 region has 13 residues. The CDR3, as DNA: TGTGCCAGCAAGGACACCCCACCCGGGGAGCTGTTTTTT. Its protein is CASKDTPPGELFF.

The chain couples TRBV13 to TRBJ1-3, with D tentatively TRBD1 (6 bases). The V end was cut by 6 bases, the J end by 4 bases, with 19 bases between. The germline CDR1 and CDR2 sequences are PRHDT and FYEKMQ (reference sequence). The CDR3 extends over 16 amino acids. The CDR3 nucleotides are TGTGCCAGCAGTTTAAGGGGGGGCGATTCGGGAAACACCATATATTTT. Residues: CASSLRGGDSGNTIYF.